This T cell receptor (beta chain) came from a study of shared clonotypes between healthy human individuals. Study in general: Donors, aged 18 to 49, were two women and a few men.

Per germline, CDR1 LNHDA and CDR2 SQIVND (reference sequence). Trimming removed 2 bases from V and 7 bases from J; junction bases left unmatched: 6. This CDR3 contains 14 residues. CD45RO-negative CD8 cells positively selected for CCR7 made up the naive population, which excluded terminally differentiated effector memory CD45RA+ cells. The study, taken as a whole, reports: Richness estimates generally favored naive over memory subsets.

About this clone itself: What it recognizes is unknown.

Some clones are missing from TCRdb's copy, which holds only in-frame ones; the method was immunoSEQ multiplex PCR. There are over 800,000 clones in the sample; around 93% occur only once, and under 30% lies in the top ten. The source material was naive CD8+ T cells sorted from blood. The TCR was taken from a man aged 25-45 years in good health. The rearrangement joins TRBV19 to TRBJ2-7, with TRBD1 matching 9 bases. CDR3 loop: CASSIWGQGEEQYF. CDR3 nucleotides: TGTGCCAGTAGTATATGGGGACAGGGAGAGGAGCAGTACTTC.